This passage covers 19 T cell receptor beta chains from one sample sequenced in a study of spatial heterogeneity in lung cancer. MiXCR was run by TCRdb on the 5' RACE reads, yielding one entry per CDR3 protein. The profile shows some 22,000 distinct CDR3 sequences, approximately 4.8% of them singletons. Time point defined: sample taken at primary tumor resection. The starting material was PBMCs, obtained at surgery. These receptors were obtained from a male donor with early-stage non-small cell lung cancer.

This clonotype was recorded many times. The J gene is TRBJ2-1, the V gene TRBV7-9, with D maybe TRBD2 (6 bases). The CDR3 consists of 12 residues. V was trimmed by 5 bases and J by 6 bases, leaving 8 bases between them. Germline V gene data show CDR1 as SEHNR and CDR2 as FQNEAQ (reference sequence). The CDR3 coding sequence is TGTGCCAGCAGCCCAGCGGGCAATGAGCAGTTCTTC. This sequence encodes CASSPAGNEQFF.

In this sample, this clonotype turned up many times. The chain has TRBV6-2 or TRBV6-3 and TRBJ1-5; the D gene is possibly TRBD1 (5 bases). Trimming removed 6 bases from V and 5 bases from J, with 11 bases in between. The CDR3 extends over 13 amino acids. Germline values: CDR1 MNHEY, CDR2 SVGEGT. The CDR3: CASSGQNYQPQHF. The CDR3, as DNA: TGTGCCAGCAGCGGACAAAATTATCAGCCCCAGCATTTT.

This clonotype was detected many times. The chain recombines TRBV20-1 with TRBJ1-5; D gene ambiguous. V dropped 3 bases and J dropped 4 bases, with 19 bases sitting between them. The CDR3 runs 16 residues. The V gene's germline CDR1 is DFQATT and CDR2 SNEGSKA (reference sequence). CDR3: CSASRGSTILNQPQHF. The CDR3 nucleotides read TGCAGTGCTAGTCGAGGTTCCACCATCTTAAATCAGCCCCAGCATTTT.

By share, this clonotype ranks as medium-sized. The CDR3 region is CASRLDSGRSDEQYF. The CDR3 DNA sequence: TGTGCCAGCAGGTTAGATAGCGGGAGGTCGGACGAGCAGTACTTC. The chain couples TRBV6-6 to TRBJ2-7; 10 bases are a match to TRBD2. Losses at the gene ends were 6 bases for V and 5 bases for J; bases not matched to a gene: 10. This CDR3 is 15 amino acids long. CDR1 and CDR2 from the germline V gene are MNHNY and SVGAGI (reference sequence).

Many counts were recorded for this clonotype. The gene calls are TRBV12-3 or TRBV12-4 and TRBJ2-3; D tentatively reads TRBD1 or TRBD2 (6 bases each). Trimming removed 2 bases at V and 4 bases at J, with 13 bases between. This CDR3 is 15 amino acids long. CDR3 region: CASSLTPGGSDTQYF. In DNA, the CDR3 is TGTGCCAGCAGTTTAACTCCCGGGGGCTCAGATACGCAGTATTTT.

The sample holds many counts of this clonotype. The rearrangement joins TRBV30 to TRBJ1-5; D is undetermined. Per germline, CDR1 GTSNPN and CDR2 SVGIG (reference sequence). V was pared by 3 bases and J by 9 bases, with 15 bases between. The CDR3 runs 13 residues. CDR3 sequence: CAWSEPPGRPQHF. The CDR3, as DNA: TGTGCCTGGAGCGAACCCCCGGGAAGGCCCCAGCATTTT. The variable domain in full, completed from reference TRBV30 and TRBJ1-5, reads SQTIHQWPATLVQPVGSPLSLECTVEGTSNPNLYWYRQAAGRGLQLLFYSVGIGQISSEVPQNLSASRPQDRQFILSSKKLLLSDSGFYLCAWSEPPGRPQHFGDGTRLSIL.

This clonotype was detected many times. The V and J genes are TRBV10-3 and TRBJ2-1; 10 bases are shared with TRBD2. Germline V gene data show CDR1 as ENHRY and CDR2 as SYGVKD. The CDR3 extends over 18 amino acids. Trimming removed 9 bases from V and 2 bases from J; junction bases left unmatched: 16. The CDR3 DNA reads TGTGCCATTAAAGGAGATAGCGGGAGGCAGGGCACCTACAATGAGCAGTTCTTC. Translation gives CAIKGDSGRQGTYNEQFF.

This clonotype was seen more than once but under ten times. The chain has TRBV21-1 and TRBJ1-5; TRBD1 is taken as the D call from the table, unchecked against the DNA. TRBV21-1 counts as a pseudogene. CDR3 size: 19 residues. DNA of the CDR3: TGTGCCAGCAGCAAAATCCATAAAAACCAGGGGAATAGCAATCAGCCCCAGCATTTT. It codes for CASSKIHKNQGNSNQPQHF.

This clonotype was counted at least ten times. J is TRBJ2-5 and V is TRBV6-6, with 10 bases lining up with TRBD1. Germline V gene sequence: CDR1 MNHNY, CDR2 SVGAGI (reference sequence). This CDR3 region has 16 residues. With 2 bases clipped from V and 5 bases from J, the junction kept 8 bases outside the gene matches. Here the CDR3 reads CASSYGTGAVVETQYF. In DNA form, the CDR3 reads TGTGCCAGCAGTTACGGGACAGGGGCTGTCGTGGAGACCCAGTACTTC.

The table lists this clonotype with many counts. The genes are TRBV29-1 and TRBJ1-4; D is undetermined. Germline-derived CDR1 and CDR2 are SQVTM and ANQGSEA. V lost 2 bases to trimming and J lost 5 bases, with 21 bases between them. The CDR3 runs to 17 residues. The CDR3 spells CSVEHSEGGWLNEKLFF. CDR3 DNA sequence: TGCAGCGTTGAACACTCCGAAGGCGGTTGGCTAAATGAAAAACTGTTTTTT.

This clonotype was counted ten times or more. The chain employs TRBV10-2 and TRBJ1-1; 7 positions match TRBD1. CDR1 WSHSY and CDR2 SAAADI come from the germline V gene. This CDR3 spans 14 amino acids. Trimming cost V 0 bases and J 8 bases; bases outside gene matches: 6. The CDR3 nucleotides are TGCGCCAGCAGTGAGTCGGGAGGGGGCAGAGAAGCTTTCTTT. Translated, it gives CASSESGGGREAFF.

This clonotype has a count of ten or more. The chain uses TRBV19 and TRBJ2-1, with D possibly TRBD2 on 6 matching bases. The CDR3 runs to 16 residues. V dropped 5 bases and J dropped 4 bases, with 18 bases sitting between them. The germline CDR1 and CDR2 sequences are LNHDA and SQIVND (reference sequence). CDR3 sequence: CASSGPEEGRYNEQFF. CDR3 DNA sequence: TGTGCCAGTAGTGGGCCCGAGGAGGGCCGGTACAATGAGCAGTTCTTC.

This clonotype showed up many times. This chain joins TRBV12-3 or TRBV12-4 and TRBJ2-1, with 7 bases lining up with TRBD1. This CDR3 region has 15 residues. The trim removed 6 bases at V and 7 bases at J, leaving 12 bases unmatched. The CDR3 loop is CASSQRQGIRNEQFF. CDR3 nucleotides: TGTGCCAGCAGCCAGAGACAGGGTATAAGAAATGAGCAGTTCTTC.

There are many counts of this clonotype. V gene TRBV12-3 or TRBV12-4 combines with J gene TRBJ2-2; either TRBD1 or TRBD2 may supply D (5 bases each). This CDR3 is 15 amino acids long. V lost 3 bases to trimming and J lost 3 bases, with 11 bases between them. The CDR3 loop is CASSLGDGYTGELFF. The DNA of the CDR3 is TGTGCCAGCAGTTTGGGGGATGGGTACACCGGGGAGCTGTTTTTT.

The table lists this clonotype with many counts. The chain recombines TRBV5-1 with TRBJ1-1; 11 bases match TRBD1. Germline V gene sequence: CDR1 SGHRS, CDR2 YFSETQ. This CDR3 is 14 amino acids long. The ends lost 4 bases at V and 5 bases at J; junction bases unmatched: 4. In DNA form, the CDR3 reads TGCGCCAGCAGCAGGGGACAGGGGGAAACTGAAGCTTTCTTT. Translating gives CASSRGQGETEAFF.

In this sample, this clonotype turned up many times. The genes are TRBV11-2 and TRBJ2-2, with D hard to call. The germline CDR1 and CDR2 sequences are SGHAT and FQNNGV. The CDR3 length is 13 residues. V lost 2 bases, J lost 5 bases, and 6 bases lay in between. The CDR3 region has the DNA TGTGCCAGCAGCTTAAAATTGACCGGGGAGCTGTTTTTT. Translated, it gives CASSLKLTGELFF.

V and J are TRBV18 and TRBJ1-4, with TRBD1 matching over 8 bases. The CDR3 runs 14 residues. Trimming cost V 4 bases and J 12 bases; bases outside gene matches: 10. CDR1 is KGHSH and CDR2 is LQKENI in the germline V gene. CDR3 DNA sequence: TGTGCCAGCTCACAGACAGGGGCTAGAGGCGAACTGTTTTTT. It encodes CASSQTGARGELFF.

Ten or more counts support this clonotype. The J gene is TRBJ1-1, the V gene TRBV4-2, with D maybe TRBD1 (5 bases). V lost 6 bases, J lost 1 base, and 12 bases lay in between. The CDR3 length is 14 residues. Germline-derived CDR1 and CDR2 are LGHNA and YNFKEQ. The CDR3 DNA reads TGTGCCAGCAGATACGGACAACAGAACACTGAAGCTTTCTTT. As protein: CASRYGQQNTEAFF.

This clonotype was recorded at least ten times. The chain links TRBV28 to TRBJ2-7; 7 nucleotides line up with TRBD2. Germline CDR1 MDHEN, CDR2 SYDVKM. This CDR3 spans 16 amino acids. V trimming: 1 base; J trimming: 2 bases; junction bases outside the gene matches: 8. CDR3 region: CASSLFATSRTYEQYF. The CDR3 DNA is TGTGCCAGCAGTTTATTTGCGACTAGCAGAACCTACGAGCAGTACTTC.